This passage covers 15 T cell receptor beta chains from one sample sequenced in a study of T-cell memory formation after mild COVID-19. TCRdb passed the 5' RACE reads through MiXCR, listing each CDR3 protein once. Of roughly 450,000 distinct CDR3 sequences listed, roughly 18% are singletons. Material for sequencing was PBMCs or a T cell subset sorted from them (not recorded which). These receptor sequences come from an adult woman who had mild COVID-19 (a few samples of this study predate the infection). Cell type and time point are not known.

V gene TRBV5-4 combines with J gene TRBJ2-1, with D tentatively TRBD1 or TRBD2 (5 bases each). The CDR3 sequence is 15 residues long. Germline V gives CDR1 SGHNT, CDR2 YYREEE (reference sequence). The V end was cut by 4 bases, the J end by 0 bases, with 11 bases between. The CDR3 here is CASSADSGSYNEQFF. As DNA, the CDR3 is TGTGCCAGCAGCGCTGACAGCGGCTCCTACAATGAGCAGTTCTTC.

The chain couples TRBV7-2 to TRBJ2-3; D is perhaps TRBD1 or TRBD2 (5 bases each). V was cut by 5 bases and J by 6 bases, with 15 bases left in between. Per germline, CDR1 SGHTA and CDR2 FQGNSA. The CDR3 runs to 14 residues. The CDR3 DNA sequence: TGTGCCAGCAGCCCACACCGGGGCCTTGATACGCAGTATTTT. Its protein is CASSPHRGLDTQYF. The full variable domain, in which reference TRBV7-2 and TRBJ2-3 provide the parts outside the CDR3, is GAGVSQSPSNKVTEKGKDVELRCDPISGHTALYWYRQSLGQGLEFLIYFQGNSAPDKSGLPSDRFSAERTGGSVSTLTIQRTQQEDSAVYLCASSPHRGLDTQYFGPGTRLTVL.

This rearrangement joins TRBV29-1 to TRBJ2-7, with 9 bases identical to TRBD1. After removal of 0 bases from V and 3 bases from J, the junction contained 3 bases not matched to a gene. This CDR3 is built from 14 residues. From germline, CDR1 is SQVTM and CDR2 ANQGSEA. CDR3 residues: CSVEEGQGGYEQYF. As DNA, the CDR3 is TGCAGCGTTGAAGAGGGACAGGGCGGCTACGAGCAGTACTTC.

In its sample, this clonotype was seen a few times. The rearrangement links TRBV11-3 to TRBJ2-7; 7 bases line up with TRBD2. CDR1 and CDR2 from the germline V gene are SGHNT and YENEEA. The CDR3 is made up of 13 amino acids. V dropped 2 bases and J dropped 4; count of bases not matched to a gene: 2. The CDR3 DNA follows: TGTGCCAGCAGCTTACTAGCGGTATACGAGCAGTACTTC. Protein: CASSLLAVYEQYF.

This clonotype was counted only a few times. V and J are TRBV3-1 and TRBJ1-1, with a possible D match to TRBD1 (5 bases). V was trimmed by 1 base and J by 5 bases, leaving 8 bases between them. This CDR3 is built from 13 residues. The V gene's germline CDR1 is LGHDT and CDR2 YNNKEL (reference sequence). The CDR3 coding sequence is TGTGCCAGCAGCCAAGGGACAAGGACTGAAGCTTTCTTT. Its protein product is CASSQGTRTEAFF.

This clonotype was picked up a small number of times. The chain employs TRBV5-5 and TRBJ1-2; D is possibly TRBD1 (5 bases). The CDR3 extends over 14 amino acids. CDR1 is SGHKS, CDR2 YYEKEE, per germline (reference sequence). Trimming pared 0 bases from V and 5 bases from J, leaving 11 bases between. Written as DNA, the CDR3 is TGTGCCAGCAGCTTGGATCTGGGGCAATATGGCTACACCTTC. Protein product: CASSLDLGQYGYTF.

V usage is TRBV30 and J usage is TRBJ2-5; D gene uncertain. In germline, CDR1 is GTSNPN, CDR2 SVGIG (reference sequence). This CDR3 comprises 14 residues. Trimming removed 0 bases at V and 1 base at J, with 9 bases between. CDR3 in amino acids: CAWSVVSRQETQYF. The CDR3 nucleotides read TGTGCCTGGAGTGTAGTCAGCCGCCAAGAGACCCAGTACTTC.

This clonotype was observed a handful of times. This chain connects TRBV12-3 or TRBV12-4 to TRBJ2-1; 15 bases map to TRBD2. V lost 5 bases to trimming and J lost 4 bases; unmatched junction nucleotides: 0. The CDR3 totals 15 residues. The CDR3: CASSGLAGGYNEQFF. As DNA, the CDR3 is TGTGCCAGCAGTGGACTAGCGGGAGGGTACAATGAGCAGTTCTTC.

The chain is built from TRBV12-3 or TRBV12-4 and TRBJ1-2, with TRBD1 identical over 10 bases. Unmatched junction bases numbered 8, after V lost 6 bases and J lost 7 bases. The CDR3 extends over 14 amino acids. This CDR3 is CASSLGDRGSGYTF. The CDR3 region has the DNA TGTGCCAGCAGCCTCGGGGACAGGGGAAGTGGCTACACCTTC.

This chain uses TRBV4-1 with TRBJ1-1; D is ambiguous. The CDR3 totals 15 residues. Trimming cost V 1 base and J 0 bases, with 9 bases left between them. Germline V gives CDR1 MGHRA, CDR2 YSYEKL. This CDR3 is CASSQGRALNTEAFF. As DNA, the CDR3 is TGCGCCAGCAGCCAAGGTCGTGCATTGAACACTGAAGCTTTCTTT.

This clonotype has more than one count but fewer than ten. This chain connects TRBV20-1 to TRBJ2-1; 9 bases align to TRBD2. Germline loops: CDR1 DFQATT, CDR2 SNEGSKA (reference sequence). The length of the CDR3 is 15 residues. Trimming cost V 6 bases and J 3 bases; bases outside gene matches: 9. The CDR3 protein is CSADISGGLYNEQFF. The CDR3 DNA sequence: TGCAGTGCGGATATTAGCGGGGGACTCTACAATGAGCAGTTCTTC.

The chain recombines TRBV24-1 with TRBJ2-7; possibly TRBD2 for D (6 bases). The germline V gene encodes CDR1 KGHDR and CDR2 SFDVKD. The CDR3 has 14 amino acids. Trimming cost V 4 bases and J 2 bases, with 11 bases left between them. The CDR3 DNA reads as TGTGCCACCAGTGACGGGGGAATTCCCTACGAGCAGTACTTC. Protein sequence: CATSDGGIPYEQYF.

This clonotype was counted only a few times. V usage is TRBV28 and J usage is TRBJ2-6; D uncertain. The germline CDR1 and CDR2 sequences are MDHEN and SYDVKM. This CDR3 has 16 residues. Trimming removed 1 base from V and 0 bases from J, with 7 bases in between. CDR3 sequence: CASSLYQPSGANVLTF. In DNA, the CDR3 is TGTGCCAGCAGTTTATACCAACCCTCTGGGGCCAACGTCCTGACTTTC.

This clonotype was observed a handful of times. The chain combines TRBV12-3 or TRBV12-4 with TRBJ1-1; no definite D call. V dropped 5 bases and J dropped 1 base, with 11 bases sitting between them. The CDR3 loop spans 14 amino acids. The DNA for the CDR3 is TGTGCCAGCAGTCGCAGAAAATCGAACACTGAAGCTTTCTTT. Translating gives CASSRRKSNTEAFF.

For the CDR3, the DNA is TGCGCCAGCAGCCAAGTACCGTCCATGAACACTGAAGCTTTCTTT. Translating it yields CASSQVPSMNTEAFF. The V gene is TRBV4-1, the J gene TRBJ1-1; the D is unclear. The CDR3 has 15 amino acids. The germline CDR1 and CDR2 sequences are MGHRA and YSYEKL. V was cut by 1 base and J by 0 bases, with 9 bases left in between.